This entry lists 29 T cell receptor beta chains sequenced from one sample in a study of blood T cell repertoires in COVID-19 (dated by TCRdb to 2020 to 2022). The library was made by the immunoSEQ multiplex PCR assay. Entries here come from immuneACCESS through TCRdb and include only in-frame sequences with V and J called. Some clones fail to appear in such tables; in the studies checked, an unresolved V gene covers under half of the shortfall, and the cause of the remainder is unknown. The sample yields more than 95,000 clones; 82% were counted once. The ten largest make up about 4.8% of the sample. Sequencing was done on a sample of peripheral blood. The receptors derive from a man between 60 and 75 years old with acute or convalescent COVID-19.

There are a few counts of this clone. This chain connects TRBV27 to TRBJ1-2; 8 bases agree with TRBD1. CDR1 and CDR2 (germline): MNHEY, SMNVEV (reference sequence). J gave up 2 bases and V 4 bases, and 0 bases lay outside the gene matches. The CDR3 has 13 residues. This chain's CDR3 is CASSWDRNYGYTF. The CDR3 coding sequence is TGTGCCAGCAGTTGGGACAGGAACTATGGCTACACCTTC.

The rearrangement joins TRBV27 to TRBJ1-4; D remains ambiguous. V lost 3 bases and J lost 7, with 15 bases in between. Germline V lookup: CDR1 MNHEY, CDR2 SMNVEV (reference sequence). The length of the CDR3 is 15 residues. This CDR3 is CASSLGGYMGEKLFF. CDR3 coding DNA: TGTGCCAGCAGTTTGGGAGGGTATATGGGTGAAAAACTGTTTTTT.

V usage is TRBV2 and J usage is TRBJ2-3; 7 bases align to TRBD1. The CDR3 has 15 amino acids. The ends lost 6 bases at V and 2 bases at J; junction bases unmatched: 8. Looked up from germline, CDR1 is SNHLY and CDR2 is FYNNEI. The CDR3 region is CASRGGPSSTDTQYF. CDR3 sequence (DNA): TGTGCCAGCAGAGGGGGCCCTTCCTCCACAGATACGCAGTATTTT. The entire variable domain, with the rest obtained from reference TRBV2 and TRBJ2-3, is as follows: EPEVTQTPSHQVTQMGQEVILRCVPISNHLYFYWYRQILGQKVEFLVSFYNNEISEKSEIFDDQFSVERPDGSNFTLKIRSTKLEDSAMYFCASRGGPSSTDTQYFGPGTRLTVL.

The CDR3 reads CASSSGQRSYEQYF. In DNA form, the CDR3 reads TGTGCCAGCAGTTCTGGACAGCGGTCCTACGAGCAGTACTTC. The chain has TRBV28 and TRBJ2-7; tentatively, D is TRBD1 (6 bases). Trimming removed 4 bases from V and 1 base from J, with 11 bases in between. The CDR3 spans 14 residues. Germline V gives CDR1 MDHEN, CDR2 SYDVKM.

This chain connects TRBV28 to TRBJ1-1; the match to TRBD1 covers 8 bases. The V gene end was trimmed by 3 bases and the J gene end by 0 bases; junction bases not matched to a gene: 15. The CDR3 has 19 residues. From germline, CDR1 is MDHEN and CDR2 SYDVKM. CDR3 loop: CASSFTLSYGTGVNTEAFF. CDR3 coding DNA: TGTGCCAGCAGTTTTACCCTAAGCTACGGGACAGGCGTGAACACTGAAGCTTTCTTT.

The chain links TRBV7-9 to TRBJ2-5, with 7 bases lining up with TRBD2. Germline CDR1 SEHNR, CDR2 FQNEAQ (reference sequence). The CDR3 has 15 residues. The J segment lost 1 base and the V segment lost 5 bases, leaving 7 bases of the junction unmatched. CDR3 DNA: TGTGCCAGCAGCCACGGAGCGGGGTTCCAAGAGACCCAGTACTTC. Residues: CASSHGAGFQETQYF.

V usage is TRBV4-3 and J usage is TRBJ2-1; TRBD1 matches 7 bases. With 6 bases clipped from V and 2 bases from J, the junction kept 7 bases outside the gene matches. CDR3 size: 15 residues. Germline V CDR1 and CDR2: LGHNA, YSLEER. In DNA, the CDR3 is TGCGCCAGCAGTCAGGGGACAGAGCCCTACAATGAGCAGTTCTTC. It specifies CASSQGTEPYNEQFF.

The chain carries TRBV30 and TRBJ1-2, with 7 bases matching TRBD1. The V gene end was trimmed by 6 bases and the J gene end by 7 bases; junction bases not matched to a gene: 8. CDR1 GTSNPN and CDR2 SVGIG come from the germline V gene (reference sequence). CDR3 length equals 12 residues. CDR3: CACKQGKGGYTF. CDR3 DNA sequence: TGTGCCTGCAAACAGGGGAAGGGTGGCTACACCTTC.

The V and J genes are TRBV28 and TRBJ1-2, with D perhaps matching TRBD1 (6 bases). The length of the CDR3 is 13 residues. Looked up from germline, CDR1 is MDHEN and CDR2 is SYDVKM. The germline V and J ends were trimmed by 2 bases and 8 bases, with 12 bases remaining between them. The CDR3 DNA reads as TGTGCCAGCAGTTTAGACAGGATGGGAGGCTACACCTTC. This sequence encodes CASSLDRMGGYTF.

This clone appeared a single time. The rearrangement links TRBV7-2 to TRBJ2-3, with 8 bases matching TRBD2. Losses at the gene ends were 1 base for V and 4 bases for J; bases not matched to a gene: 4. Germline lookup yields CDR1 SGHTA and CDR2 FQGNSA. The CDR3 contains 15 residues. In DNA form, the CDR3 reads TGTGCCAGCAGCTTAGTAGCGGGAAATTCAGATACGCAGTATTTT. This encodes CASSLVAGNSDTQYF.

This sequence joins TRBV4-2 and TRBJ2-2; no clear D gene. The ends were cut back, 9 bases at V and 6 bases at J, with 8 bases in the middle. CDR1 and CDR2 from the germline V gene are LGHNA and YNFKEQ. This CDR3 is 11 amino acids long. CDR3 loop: CASQRAGELFF. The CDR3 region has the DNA TGTGCCAGTCAACGGGCCGGGGAGCTGTTTTTT.

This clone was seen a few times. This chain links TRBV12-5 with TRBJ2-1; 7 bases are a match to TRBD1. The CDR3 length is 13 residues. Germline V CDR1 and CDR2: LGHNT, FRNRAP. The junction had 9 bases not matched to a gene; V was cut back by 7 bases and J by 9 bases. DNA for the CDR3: TGTGCTAGTGACCTACAGGGGAGTGGTGAGCAGTTCTTC. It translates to CASDLQGSGEQFF.

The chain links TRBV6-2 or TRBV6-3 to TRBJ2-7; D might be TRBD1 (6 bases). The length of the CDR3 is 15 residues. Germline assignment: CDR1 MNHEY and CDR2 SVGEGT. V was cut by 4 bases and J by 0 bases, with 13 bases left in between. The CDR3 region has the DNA TGTGCCAGCAGTTCCCATGGGGACACCTCCTACGAGCAGTACTTC. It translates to CASSSHGDTSYEQYF.

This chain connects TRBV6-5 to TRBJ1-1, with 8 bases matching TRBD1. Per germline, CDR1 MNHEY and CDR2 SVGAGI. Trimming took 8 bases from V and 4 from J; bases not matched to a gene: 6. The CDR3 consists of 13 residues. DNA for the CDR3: TGTGCCAGCCGACAGGGGACATTCACTGAAGCTTTCTTT. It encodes CASRQGTFTEAFF.

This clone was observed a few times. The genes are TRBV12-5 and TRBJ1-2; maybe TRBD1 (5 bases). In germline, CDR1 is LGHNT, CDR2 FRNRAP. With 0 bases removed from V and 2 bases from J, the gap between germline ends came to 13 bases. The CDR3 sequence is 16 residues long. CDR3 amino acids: CASGLVLGEVNYGYTF. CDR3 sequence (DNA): TGTGCTAGTGGTTTGGTCCTAGGGGAGGTAAACTATGGCTACACCTTC.

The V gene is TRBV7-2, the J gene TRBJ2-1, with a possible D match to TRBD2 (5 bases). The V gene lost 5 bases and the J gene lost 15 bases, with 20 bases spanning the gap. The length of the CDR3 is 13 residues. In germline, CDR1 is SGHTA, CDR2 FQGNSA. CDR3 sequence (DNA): TGTGCCAGCAGCGCCCGCCTCCGGGATCCGCCGTTCTTC. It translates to CASSARLRDPPFF.

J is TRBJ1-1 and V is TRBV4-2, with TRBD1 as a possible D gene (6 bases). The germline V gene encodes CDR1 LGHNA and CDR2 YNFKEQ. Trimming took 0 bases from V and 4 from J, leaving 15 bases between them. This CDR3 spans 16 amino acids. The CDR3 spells CASSQEAGGLSTEAFF. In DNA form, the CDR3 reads TGTGCCAGCAGCCAAGAGGCGGGGGGGCTGAGCACTGAAGCTTTCTTT.

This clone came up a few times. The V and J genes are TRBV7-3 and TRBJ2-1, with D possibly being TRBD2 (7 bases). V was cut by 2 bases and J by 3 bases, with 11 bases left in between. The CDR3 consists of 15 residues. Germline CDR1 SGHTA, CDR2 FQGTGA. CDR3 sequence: CASSLGGAVYNEQFF. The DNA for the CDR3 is TGTGCCAGCAGCTTAGGGGGGGCTGTCTACAATGAGCAGTTCTTC.

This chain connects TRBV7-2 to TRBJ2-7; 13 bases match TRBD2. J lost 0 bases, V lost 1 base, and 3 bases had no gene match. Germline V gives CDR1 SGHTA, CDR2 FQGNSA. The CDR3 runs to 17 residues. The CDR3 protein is CASSLGGLAGNSYEQYF. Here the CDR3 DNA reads TGTGCCAGCAGCTTAGGGGGACTAGCGGGAAACTCCTACGAGCAGTACTTC.

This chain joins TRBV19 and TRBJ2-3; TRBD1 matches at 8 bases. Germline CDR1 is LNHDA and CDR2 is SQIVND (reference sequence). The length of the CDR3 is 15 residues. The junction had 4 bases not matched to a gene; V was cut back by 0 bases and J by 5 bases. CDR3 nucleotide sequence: TGTGCCAGTAGTATAGACAGGGGGCTGGGAGATACGCAGTATTTT. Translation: CASSIDRGLGDTQYF.

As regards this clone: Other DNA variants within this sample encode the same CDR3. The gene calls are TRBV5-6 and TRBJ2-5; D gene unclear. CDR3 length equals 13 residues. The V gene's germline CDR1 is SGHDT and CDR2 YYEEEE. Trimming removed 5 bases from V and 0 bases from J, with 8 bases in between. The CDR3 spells CASRNRNQETQYF. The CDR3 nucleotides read TGTGCCAGCAGGAACAGAAACCAAGAGACCCAGTACTTC.

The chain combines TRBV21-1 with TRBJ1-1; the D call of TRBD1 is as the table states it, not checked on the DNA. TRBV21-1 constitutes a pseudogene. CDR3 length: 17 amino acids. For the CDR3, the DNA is TGTGCCAGCAGCAACGGACAGGGGTTTGGTCTTATCCGTCGGGCTTTCTTT. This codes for CASSNGQGFGLIRRAFF.

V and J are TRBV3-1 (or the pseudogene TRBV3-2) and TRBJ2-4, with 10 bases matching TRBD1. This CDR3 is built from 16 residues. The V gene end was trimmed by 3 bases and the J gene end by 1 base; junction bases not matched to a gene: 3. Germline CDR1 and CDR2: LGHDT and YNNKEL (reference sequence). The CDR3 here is CASSQVGQGAKNIQYF. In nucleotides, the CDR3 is TGTGCCAGCAGCCAGGTGGGACAGGGGGCCAAAAACATTCAGTACTTC.

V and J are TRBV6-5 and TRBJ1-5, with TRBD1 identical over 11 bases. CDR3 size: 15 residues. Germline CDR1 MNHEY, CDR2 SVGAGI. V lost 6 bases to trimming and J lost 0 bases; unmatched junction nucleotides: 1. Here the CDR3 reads CASRGTGGSNQPQHF. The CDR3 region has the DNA TGTGCCAGCAGGGGGACAGGGGGTAGCAATCAGCCCCAGCATTTT.

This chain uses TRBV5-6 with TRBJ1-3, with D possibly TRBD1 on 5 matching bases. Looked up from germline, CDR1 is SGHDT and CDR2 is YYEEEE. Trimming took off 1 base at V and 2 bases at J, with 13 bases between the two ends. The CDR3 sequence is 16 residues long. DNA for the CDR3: TGTGCCAGCAGCTTGTCAAAGGGGCATGCTGGAAACACCATATATTTT. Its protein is CASSLSKGHAGNTIYF.

This CDR3 reads CAWSPRKQGTSYEQYF. The CDR3 nucleotides are TGTGCCTGGAGTCCCCGCAAACAGGGAACCTCCTACGAGCAGTACTTC. The V and J genes are TRBV30 and TRBJ2-7; D perhaps matches TRBD1 (6 bases). Germline CDR1 GTSNPN, CDR2 SVGIG (reference sequence). The CDR3 contains 16 residues. Trimming pared 2 bases from V and 0 bases from J, leaving 17 bases between.

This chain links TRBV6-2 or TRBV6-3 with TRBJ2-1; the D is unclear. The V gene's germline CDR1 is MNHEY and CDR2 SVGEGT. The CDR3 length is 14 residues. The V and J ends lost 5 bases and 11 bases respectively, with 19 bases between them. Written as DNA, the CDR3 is TGTGCCAGCAGTGGCCCCCAACGACGGAGCCAGCAGTTCTTC. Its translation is CASSGPQRRSQQFF.

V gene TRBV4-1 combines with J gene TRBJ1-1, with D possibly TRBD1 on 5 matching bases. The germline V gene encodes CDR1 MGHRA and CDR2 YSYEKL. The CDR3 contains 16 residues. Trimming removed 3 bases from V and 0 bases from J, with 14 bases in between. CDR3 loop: CASSQEHGTLNTEAFF. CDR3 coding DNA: TGCGCCAGCAGCCAGGAACACGGGACTTTGAACACTGAAGCTTTCTTT.

As DNA, the CDR3 is TGTGCCTGGAGTCGACCGGCGACAGGGCGCACTAATAACACTGAAGCTTTCTTT. Its translation: CAWSRPATGRTNNTEAFF. This chain links TRBV30 with TRBJ1-1; 7 bases agree with TRBD1. Germline loops: CDR1 GTSNPN, CDR2 SVGIG (reference sequence). This CDR3 is built from 18 residues. Germline trimming cut 2 bases from V and 2 bases from J; bases unmatched to any gene: 17.